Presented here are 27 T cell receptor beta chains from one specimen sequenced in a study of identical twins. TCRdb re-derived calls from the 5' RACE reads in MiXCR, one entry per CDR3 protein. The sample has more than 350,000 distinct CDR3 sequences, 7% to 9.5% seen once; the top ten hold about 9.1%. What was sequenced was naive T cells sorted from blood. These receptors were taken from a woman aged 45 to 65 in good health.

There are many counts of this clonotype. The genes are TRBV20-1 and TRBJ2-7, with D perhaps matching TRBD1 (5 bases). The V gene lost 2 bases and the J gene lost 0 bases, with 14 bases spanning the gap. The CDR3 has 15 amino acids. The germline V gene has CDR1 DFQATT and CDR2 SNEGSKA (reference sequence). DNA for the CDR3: TGCAGTGCTAGATCCCCCCAGGGCGGCTCCTACGAGCAGTACTTC. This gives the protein CSARSPQGGSYEQYF.

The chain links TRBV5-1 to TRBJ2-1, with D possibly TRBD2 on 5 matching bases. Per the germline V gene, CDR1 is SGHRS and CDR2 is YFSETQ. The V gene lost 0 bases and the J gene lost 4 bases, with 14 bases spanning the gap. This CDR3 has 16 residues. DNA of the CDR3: TGCGCCAGCAGCTTGGCCAGGAGTAGCGAATACAATGAGCAGTTCTTC. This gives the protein CASSLARSSEYNEQFF.

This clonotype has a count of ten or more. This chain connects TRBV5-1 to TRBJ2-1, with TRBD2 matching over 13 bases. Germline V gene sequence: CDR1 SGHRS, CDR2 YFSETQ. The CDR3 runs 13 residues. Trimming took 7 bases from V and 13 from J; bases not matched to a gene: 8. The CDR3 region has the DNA TGCGCCAGCTCGAGACTAGCGGGGGGTGACCAGTTCTTC. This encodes CASSRLAGGDQFF.

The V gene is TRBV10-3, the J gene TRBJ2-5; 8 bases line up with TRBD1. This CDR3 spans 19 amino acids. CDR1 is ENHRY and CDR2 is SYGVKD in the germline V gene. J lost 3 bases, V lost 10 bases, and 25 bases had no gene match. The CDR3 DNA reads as TGTGCCAGCAGCCCGAAGGCTTTTGACAGGGGAGGCGTGGAAGAGACCCAGTACTTC. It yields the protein CASSPKAFDRGGVEETQYF.

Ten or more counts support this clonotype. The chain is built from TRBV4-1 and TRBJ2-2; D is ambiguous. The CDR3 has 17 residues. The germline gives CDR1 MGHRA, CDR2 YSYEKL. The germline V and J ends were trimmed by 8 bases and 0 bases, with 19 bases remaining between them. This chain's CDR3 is CASSKWALSSNTGELFF. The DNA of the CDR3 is TGCGCCAGCTCGAAGTGGGCCCTTTCATCGAACACCGGGGAGCTGTTTTTT.

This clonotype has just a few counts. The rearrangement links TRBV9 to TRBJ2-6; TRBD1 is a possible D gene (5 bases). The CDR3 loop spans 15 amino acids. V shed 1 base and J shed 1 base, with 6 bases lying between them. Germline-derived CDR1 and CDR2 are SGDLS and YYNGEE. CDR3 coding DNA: TGTGCCAGCAGCGTATCAGGGTCTGGGGCCAACGTCCTGACTTTC. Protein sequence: CASSVSGSGANVLTF.

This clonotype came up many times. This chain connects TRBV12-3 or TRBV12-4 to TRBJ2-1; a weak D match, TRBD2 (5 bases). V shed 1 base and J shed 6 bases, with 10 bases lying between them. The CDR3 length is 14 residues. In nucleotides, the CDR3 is TGTGCCAGCAGTTTAGTTCCGAGCGGCAATGAGCAGTTCTTC. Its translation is CASSLVPSGNEQFF.

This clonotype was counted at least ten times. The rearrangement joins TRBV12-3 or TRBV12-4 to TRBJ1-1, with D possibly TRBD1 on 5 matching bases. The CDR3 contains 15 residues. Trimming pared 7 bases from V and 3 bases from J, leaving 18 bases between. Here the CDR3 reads CASTLPWQGDTEAFF. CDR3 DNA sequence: TGTGCCAGCACCCTACCCTGGCAGGGCGACACTGAAGCTTTCTTT.

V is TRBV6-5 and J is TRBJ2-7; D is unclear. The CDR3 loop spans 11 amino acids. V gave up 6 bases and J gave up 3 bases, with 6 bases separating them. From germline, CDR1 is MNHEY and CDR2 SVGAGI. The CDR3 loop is CASRRDYEQYF. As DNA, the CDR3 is TGTGCCAGCAGAAGGGACTACGAGCAGTACTTC.

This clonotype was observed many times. Written as DNA, the CDR3 is TGCAGCGTTGAAGATTCCAGTCCCTTGGACAGTAAACAAGAGACCCAGTACTTC. This translates into CSVEDSSPLDSKQETQYF. This chain joins TRBV29-1 and TRBJ2-5; possibly TRBD1 for D (6 bases). Germline CDR1 and CDR2: SQVTM and ANQGSEA. The CDR3 contains 18 residues. V was clipped by 0 bases and J by 2 bases, with 22 bases between them.

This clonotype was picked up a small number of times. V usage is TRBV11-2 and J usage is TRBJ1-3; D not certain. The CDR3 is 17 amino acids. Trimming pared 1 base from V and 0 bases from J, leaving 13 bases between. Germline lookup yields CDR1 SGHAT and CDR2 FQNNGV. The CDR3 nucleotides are TGTGCCAGCAGCTTAGTAGATTCCTACGACTCTGGAAACACCATATATTTT. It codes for CASSLVDSYDSGNTIYF.

The CDR3 DNA reads as TGTGCCAGTAGCCGAACAGGGGGCCACGGAAACACCATATATTTT. Amino acids: CASSRTGGHGNTIYF. This chain uses TRBV19 with TRBJ1-3, with 9 bases aligning to TRBD1. CDR3 length: 15 amino acids. Germline V gene data show CDR1 as LNHDA and CDR2 as SQIVND (reference sequence). Germline trimming cut 6 bases from V and 4 bases from J; bases unmatched to any gene: 7.

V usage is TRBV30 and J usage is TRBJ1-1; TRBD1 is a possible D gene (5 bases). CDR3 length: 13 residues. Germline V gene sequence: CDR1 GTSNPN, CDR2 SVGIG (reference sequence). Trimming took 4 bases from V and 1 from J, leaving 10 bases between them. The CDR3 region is CAWMGDQNTEAFF. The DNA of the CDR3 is TGTGCCTGGATGGGGGACCAGAACACTGAAGCTTTCTTT.

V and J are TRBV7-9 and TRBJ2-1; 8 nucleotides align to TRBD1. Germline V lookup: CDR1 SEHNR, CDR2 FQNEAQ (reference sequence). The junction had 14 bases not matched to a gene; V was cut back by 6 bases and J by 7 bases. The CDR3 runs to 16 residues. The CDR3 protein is CASRLSRGLMRNEQFF. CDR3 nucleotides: TGTGCCAGCAGACTAAGCAGGGGGCTCATGAGGAATGAGCAGTTCTTC.

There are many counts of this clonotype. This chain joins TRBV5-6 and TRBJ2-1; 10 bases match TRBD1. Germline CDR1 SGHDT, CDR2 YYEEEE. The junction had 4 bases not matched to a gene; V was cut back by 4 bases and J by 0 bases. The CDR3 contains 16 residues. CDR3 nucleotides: TGTGCCAGCAGCCGGACAGGGGGGCGCTCCTACAATGAGCAGTTCTTC. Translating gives CASSRTGGRSYNEQFF.

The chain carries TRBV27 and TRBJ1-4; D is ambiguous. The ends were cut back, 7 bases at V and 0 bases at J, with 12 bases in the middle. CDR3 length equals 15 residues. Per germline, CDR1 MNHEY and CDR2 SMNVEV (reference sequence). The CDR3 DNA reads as TGTGCCAGCACCTGGGCCCCATCAACTAATGAAAAACTGTTTTTT. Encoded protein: CASTWAPSTNEKLFF.

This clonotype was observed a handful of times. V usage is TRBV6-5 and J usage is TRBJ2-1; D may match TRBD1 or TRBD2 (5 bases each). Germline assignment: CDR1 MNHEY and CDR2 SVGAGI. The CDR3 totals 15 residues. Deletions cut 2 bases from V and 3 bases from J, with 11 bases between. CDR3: CASSYLGVSYNEQFF. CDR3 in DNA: TGTGCCAGCAGTTACCTGGGGGTCAGCTACAATGAGCAGTTCTTC.

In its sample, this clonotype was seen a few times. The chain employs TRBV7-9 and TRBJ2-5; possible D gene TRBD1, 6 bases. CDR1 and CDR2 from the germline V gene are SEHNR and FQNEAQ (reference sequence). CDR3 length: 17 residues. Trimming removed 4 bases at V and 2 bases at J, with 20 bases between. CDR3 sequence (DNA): TGTGCCAGCAGCTCTAAAATCAGACAGGCAAGACAAGAGACCCAGTACTTC. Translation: CASSSKIRQARQETQYF.

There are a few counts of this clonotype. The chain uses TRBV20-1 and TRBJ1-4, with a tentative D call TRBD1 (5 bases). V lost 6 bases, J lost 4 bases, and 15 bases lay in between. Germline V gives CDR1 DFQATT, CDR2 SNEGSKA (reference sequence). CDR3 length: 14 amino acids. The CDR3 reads CSALERGFNEKLFF. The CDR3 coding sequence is TGCAGTGCCCTAGAAAGGGGTTTTAATGAAAAACTGTTTTTT.

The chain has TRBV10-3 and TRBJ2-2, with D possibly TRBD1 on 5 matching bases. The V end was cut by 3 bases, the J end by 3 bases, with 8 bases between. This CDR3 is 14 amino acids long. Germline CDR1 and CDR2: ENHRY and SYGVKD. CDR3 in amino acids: CAISEGVDTGELFF. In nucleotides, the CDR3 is TGTGCCATCAGTGAAGGGGTGGACACCGGGGAGCTGTTTTTT.

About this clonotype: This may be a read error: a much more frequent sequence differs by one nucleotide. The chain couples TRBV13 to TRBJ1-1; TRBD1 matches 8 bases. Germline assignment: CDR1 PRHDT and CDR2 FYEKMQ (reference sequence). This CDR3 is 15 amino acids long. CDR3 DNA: TGTGCCAGCAGCTTAGGGACAGGGGAAAACAATGAAGCTTTCTTT. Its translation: CASSLGTGENNEAFF.

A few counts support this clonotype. The CDR3 region is CSASGGWGTGELFF. The CDR3 DNA reads as TGCAGTGCTTCAGGGGGCTGGGGCACCGGGGAGCTGTTTTTT. The rearrangement uses TRBV20-1 and TRBJ2-2; TRBD1 agrees at 8 bases. The CDR3 length is 14 residues. Trimming at V came to 5 bases and at J to 4 bases, leaving 6 bases not matched to a gene. The germline CDR1 and CDR2 sequences are DFQATT and SNEGSKA (reference sequence).

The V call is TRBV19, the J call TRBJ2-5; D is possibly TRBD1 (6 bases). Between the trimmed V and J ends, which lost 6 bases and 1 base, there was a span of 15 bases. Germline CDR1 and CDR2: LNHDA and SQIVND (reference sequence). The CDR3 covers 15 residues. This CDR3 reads CASSAYGQIQETQYF. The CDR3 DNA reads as TGTGCCAGTAGCGCGTATGGACAGATCCAAGAGACCCAGTACTTC.

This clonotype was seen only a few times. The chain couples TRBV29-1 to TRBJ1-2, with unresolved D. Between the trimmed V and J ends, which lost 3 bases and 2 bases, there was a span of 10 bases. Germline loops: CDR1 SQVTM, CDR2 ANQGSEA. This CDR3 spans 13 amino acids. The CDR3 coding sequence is TGCAGCGTTGACTACGGTGTAAACTATGGCTACACCTTC. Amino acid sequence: CSVDYGVNYGYTF. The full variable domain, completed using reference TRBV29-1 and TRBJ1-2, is SAVISQKPSRDICQRGTSLTIQCQVDSQVTMMFWYRQQPGQSLTLIATANQGSEATYESGFVIDKFPISRPNLTFSTLTVSNMSPEDSSIYLCSVDYGVNYGYTFGSGTRLTVV.

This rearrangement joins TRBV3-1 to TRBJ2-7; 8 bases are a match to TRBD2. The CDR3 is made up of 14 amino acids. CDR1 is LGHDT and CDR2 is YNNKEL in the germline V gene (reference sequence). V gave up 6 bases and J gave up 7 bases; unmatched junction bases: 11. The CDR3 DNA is TGTGCCAGCAGGGGCCGGGAGGGCCGTAGGGAGCAGTACTTC. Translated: CASRGREGRREQYF.

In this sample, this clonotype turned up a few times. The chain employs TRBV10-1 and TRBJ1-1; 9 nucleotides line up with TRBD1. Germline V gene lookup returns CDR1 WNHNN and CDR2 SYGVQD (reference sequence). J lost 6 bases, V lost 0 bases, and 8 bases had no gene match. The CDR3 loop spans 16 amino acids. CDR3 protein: CASSESGTGFVAEAFF. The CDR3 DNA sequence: TGCGCCAGCAGTGAGTCCGGGACAGGGTTTGTCGCTGAAGCTTTCTTT.

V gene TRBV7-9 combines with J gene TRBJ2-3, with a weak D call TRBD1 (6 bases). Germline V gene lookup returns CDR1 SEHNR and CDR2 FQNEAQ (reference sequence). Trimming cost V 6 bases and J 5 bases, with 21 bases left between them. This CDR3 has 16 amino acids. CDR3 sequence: CASSPGTLFRGDTQYF. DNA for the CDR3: TGTGCCAGCAGTCCCGGGACACTCTTTAGAGGAGATACGCAGTATTTT.